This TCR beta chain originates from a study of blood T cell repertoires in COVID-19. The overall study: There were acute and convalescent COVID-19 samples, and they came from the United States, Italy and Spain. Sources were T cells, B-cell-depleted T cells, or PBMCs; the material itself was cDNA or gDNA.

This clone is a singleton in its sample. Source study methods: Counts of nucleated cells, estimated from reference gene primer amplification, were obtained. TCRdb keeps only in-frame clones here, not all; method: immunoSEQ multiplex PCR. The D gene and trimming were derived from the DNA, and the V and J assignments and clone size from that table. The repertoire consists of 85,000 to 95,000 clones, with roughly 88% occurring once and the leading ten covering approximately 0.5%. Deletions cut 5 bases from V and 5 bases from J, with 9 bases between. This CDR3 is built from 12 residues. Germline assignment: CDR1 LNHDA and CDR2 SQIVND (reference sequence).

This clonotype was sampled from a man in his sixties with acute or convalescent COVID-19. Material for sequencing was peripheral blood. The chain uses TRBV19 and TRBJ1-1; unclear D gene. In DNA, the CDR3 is TGTGCCAGTAGTGTAGGCGGAACTGAAGCTTTCTTT. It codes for CASSVGGTEAFF.